These T cell receptor beta chains were read from a single sample in a study of blood T cell repertoires in COVID-19. Profiling relied on immunoSEQ multiplex PCR, and the TCRdb table lists in-frame clones only, not all of them. The sample has approximately 64,000 clones; about 88% are singletons. Sequencing was done on a sample of peripheral blood. Every receptor here comes from a man in his 70s with acute or convalescent COVID-19. The CDR3 runs from the conserved cysteine through the conserved F or W. A D gene is named only where the DNA matches it firmly. Only some rows state a clone size, as once, few, many or a class for expanded clones.

V gene	clone size	D gene	J gene	CDR3 DNA	CDR3 protein
TRBV2	-	TRBD2	TRBJ2-3	TGTGCCAGCAGCTCTAGCGGGGGGGCGGCAGATACGCAGTATTTT	CASSSSGGAADTQYF
TRBV7-8	once	-	TRBJ2-3	TGTGCCAGCAGCTTATGGGCGGGGTACACAGATACGCAGTATTTT	CASSLWAGYTDTQYF
TRBV19	-	-	TRBJ1-2	TGTGCCAGTAGCCAGCAGGCTAACTATGGCTACACCTTC	CASSQQANYGYTF
TRBV19	-	-	TRBJ2-7	TGTGCCAGTAGTATGATCGACACGGCCTCCTACGAGCAGTACTTC	CASSMIDTASYEQYF
TRBV19	-	TRBD2	TRBJ2-1	TGTGCCAGTAGTGCCTCGAGCGGGGGGGCGAATGAGCAGTTCTTC	CASSASSGGANEQFF
TRBV5-1	once	-	TRBJ2-6	TGCGCCAGCAGGCAACTCTCTGGGGCCAACGTCCTGACTTTC	CASRQLSGANVLTF
TRBV9	-	-	TRBJ2-1	TGTGCCAGCAGCCTACAGGTAGGGGGCAATGAGCAGTTCTTC	CASSLQVGGNEQFF
TRBV7-3	-	-	TRBJ2-3	TGTGCCAGCAGCGTGCAGGGCACAGATACGCAGTATTTT	CASSVQGTDTQYF
TRBV9	-	-	TRBJ2-7	TGTGCCAGCAGCCCCCCTTCCTACGAGCAGTACTTC	CASSPPSYEQYF
TRBV9	-	-	TRBJ2-3	TGTGCCAGCAGCGTAGAAGTGAGCGGTAGCACAGATACGCAGTATTTT	CASSVEVSGSTDTQYF
TRBV7-9	-	-	TRBJ1-4	TGTGCCAGCAGCTTTATGGGACTGAATGAAAAACTGTTTTTT	CASSFMGLNEKLFF
TRBV6-2/TRBV6-3	-	TRBD2	TRBJ2-2	TGTGCCAGCAGTTACCGCAGCGGGGGGAGTGACACCGGGGAGCTGTTTTTT	CASSYRSGGSDTGELFF
TRBV9	once	-	TRBJ2-2	TGTGCCACCAATAGCGGATCGAACACCGGGGAGCTGTTTTTT	CATNSGSNTGELFF
TRBV5-1	-	-	TRBJ2-2	TGCGCCAGCAGCCTTTTGGGGGGCACCGGGGAGCTGTTTTTT	CASSLLGGTGELFF
TRBV6-2/TRBV6-3	-	-	TRBJ2-7	TGTGCCAGCAGTCCCCACAACACCTACGAGCAGTACTTC	CASSPHNTYEQYF
TRBV7-8	-	TRBD2	TRBJ2-3	TGTGCCAGCAGCCGAGGACTAGCGACCAGGGGTACGCAGTATTTT	CASSRGLATRGTQYF
TRBV28	-	TRBD2	TRBJ2-1	TGTGCCAGCAGTCCACCCCCCGGACTAGCGGGGCAGTTCTTC	CASSPPPGLAGQFF
TRBV19	-	TRBD2	TRBJ2-5	TGTGCCAGTAGTATAGTCCTCTCCGGGACTAGCGGGGGCTATCAGGAGACCCAGTACTTC	CASSIVLSGTSGGYQETQYF
TRBV9	-	TRBD2	TRBJ2-7	TGTGCCAGCAGCGCGGGACTAGCGGGGAAAGAGCAGTACTTC	CASSAGLAGKEQYF
TRBV5-4	-	TRBD1	TRBJ2-7	TGTGCCAGCAGCTTACAGGGGCTGGGAAACTACGAGCAGTACTTC	CASSLQGLGNYEQYF
TRBV6-6	-	-	TRBJ2-7	TGTGCCAGCAGCCAACCGGGTATCGGGGTCCGAGGCGAGCAGTACTTC	CASSQPGIGVRGEQYF
TRBV7-2	-	-	TRBJ1-1	TGTGCCAGCAGCTTAGACATGGGGCGGACAGAAGCTTTCTTT	CASSLDMGRTEAFF
TRBV5-1	-	-	TRBJ1-2	TGCGCCAGCAGCCTAAAGCGGTTAAGGGGGAATAACTATGGCTACACCTTC	CASSLKRLRGNNYGYTF
TRBV15	-	TRBD1	TRBJ1-4	TGTGCCACTAACCGGGACAGGGTCCCTAATGAAAAACTGTTTTTT	CATNRDRVPNEKLFF
TRBV5-1	once	TRBD2	TRBJ2-3	TGCGCCAGCAGCTTGGACGGGGGGGCCAAAGATACGCAGTATTTT	CASSLDGGAKDTQYF
TRBV28	-	TRBD1	TRBJ1-2	TGTGCCAGCAGTCCCCCCGGACAGGGTAACGGCTACACCTTC	CASSPPGQGNGYTF
TRBV10-3	-	-	TRBJ1-2	TGTGCCATTGCCCCCGGGCAGGGCGCCGCTAACTATGGCTACACCTTC	CAIAPGQGAANYGYTF
TRBV5-5	once	TRBD2	TRBJ2-1	TGTGCCAGCAGCTTACTAGCGGGGGACCTTAATGAGCAGTTCTTC	CASSLLAGDLNEQFF
TRBV9	few	-	TRBJ1-6	TGTGCCAGCAGCTCGGGAGACGGCTATAATTCACCCCTCCACTTT	CASSSGDGYNSPLHF
TRBV20-1	-	-	TRBJ2-5	TGCAGTGCTAGAGACAGGGTAGGCCAGTACTTC	CSARDRVGQYF
TRBV5-4	-	-	TRBJ2-7	TGTGCCAGCAGCTGGAAGGGGTCCTCCTACGAGCAGTACTTC	CASSWKGSSYEQYF
TRBV28	-	TRBD1	TRBJ1-5	TGTGCCAGCAGGCGACAGGGCAATGGCAATCAGCCCCAGCATTTT	CASRRQGNGNQPQHF
TRBV9	-	TRBD2	TRBJ2-3	TGTGCCAGCAGCGTAGATACTAGCGGGGCAGATACGCAGTATTTT	CASSVDTSGADTQYF
TRBV27	-	-	TRBJ1-6	TGTGCCAGCAGTTTATACGCCGCAGGGTCTTATAATTCACCCCTCCACTTT	CASSLYAAGSYNSPLHF
TRBV28	-	-	TRBJ2-7	TGTGCCAGCAGTTCCTTCGGGACAAGGACCTACGAGCAGTACTTC	CASSSFGTRTYEQYF
TRBV3-1/TRBV3-2	-	-	TRBJ1-2	TGTGCCAGCAGCCAAGACGAAACTTCGGTGCCAGGGCCTAACTATGGCTACACCTTC	CASSQDETSVPGPNYGYTF
TRBV6-5	-	TRBD2	TRBJ2-7	TGTGCCAGCAGGACTAGCGGGGGACATTCCTACGAGCAGTACTTC	CASRTSGGHSYEQYF
TRBV24-1	-	TRBD1	TRBJ2-2	TGTGCCACCAGTGACCCGGGACAGGCGAACACCGGGGAGCTGTTTTTT	CATSDPGQANTGELFF
TRBV25-1	-	TRBD1	TRBJ1-6	TGTGCCAGCAGGCTTACGGGACAGAATAATTCACCCCTCCACTTT	CASRLTGQNNSPLHF
TRBV19	once	TRBD1	TRBJ1-3	TGTGCCAGTAGTATCCTTGGACAGGGTCTTAACACCATATATTTT	CASSILGQGLNTIYF
TRBV4-3	-	-	TRBJ1-6	TGCGCCAGCAGCCAAGATTTATCAGGGTTGGGATCACCCCTCCACTTT	CASSQDLSGLGSPLHF
TRBV7-6	-	-	TRBJ2-5	TGTGCCAGCAGCTTATCGGAGAACAGGAGACCCTGGGGAGAGACCCAGTACTTC	CASSLSENRRPWGETQYF
TRBV5-1	-	-	TRBJ2-3	TGCGCCAGCAGCTTGAGGGCGGGGCTCAGGCATCCTCCAGATACGCAGTATTTT	CASSLRAGLRHPPDTQYF
TRBV7-9	-	TRBD1	TRBJ1-1	TGTGCCAGCAGCTTAAGGGGGCCCCTCATGAACACTGAAGCTTTCTTT	CASSLRGPLMNTEAFF
TRBV9	-	TRBD2	TRBJ2-2	TGTGCCAGCAGCGTAGCTACGGGGGGGAACACCGGGGAGCTGTTTTTT	CASSVATGGNTGELFF
TRBV5-5	once	-	TRBJ1-5	TGTGCCAGCAGCCCGGAGGGTCTTCAGCCCCAGCATTTT	CASSPEGLQPQHF
TRBV25-1	few	-	TRBJ2-3	TGTGCCAGCAGTCCAAACACAGATACGCAGTATTTT	CASSPNTDTQYF
TRBV9	-	TRBD1	TRBJ2-1	TGTGCCAGCAGTGCTGCTACAGGGGGACTTGGAGATGAGCAGTTCTTC	CASSAATGGLGDEQFF
TRBV6-5	-	TRBD1	TRBJ2-7	TGTGCCAGCCGGGACAGGGGGATGAGGGAGCAGTACTTC	CASRDRGMREQYF
TRBV6-5	once	TRBD2	TRBJ2-1	TGTGCCAGTCGAAGGACTAGCGGGACGTACGATGAGCAGTTCTTC	CASRRTSGTYDEQFF
TRBV19	once	-	TRBJ1-5	TGTGCCAGTAGTATTGAGATAACTTATAGCAATCAGCCCCAGCATTTT	CASSIEITYSNQPQHF
TRBV7-6	-	TRBD1	TRBJ2-5	TGTGCCAGCAGCACACAGACAGGGATAGGCGAGACCCAGTACTTC	CASSTQTGIGETQYF
TRBV25-1	-	-	TRBJ1-1	TGTGCCAGCAGTGTACAGGCGAACACTGAAGCTTTCTTT	CASSVQANTEAFF
TRBV7-6	once	TRBD1	TRBJ1-3	TGTGCCAGCAGCTTACGTACAGGGGGAGGATCTGGAAACACCATATATTTT	CASSLRTGGGSGNTIYF
TRBV15	-	TRBD1	TRBJ2-1	TGTGCCACCAGCGATCGGGGACAGGGGCACTACAATGAGCAGTTCTTC	CATSDRGQGHYNEQFF
TRBV28	-	-	TRBJ1-5	TGTGCCAGCAGTTTAGAGGGCAGGGGAGACAATCAGCCCCAGCATTTT	CASSLEGRGDNQPQHF